Below, 11 T cell receptor beta chains from the same sample are listed, as sequenced in a study of blood T cell repertoires in COVID-19. Only in-frame clones appear in the TCRdb table, and some are missing; sequencing was by immunoSEQ multiplex PCR. This sample yields about 370,000 clones, of which around 89% are seen a single time; over 0.95% belongs to the top ten. The source material was PBMCs or T cells enriched from blood (not recorded which). The origin of the receptors is a man younger than 35 who had recovered from COVID-19.

A word on this clone: A junction end diverges from the germline sequence, so it may reflect a read error. The chain couples TRBV4-2 to TRBJ2-1; TRBD1 might be the D (6 bases). Germline-derived CDR1 and CDR2 are LGHNA and YNFKEQ. The CDR3 is made up of 14 amino acids. The CDR3 protein is CASSQDPGDNEQFF. The CDR3 region has the DNA TGTGCCAGCAGCCAAGATCCCGGGGACAACGAGCAGTTCTTC.

The chain joins TRBV9 to TRBJ1-6, with 7 bases matching TRBD1. The CDR3 sequence is 16 residues long. V lost 2 bases to trimming and J lost 7 bases; unmatched junction nucleotides: 9. Germline V gene data show CDR1 as SGDLS and CDR2 as YYNGEE. CDR3 DNA sequence: TGTGCCAGCAGCGTGGGGTTGGGGACAGAGAATTCACCCCTCCACTTT. Protein: CASSVGLGTENSPLHF.

Comments on this clone: Other DNA sequences in the sample encode the same CDR3. This rearrangement joins TRBV9 to TRBJ1-6, with D uncertain. Germline lookup yields CDR1 SGDLS and CDR2 YYNGEE. The CDR3 runs 14 residues. Trimming took 2 bases from V and 6 from J, leaving 9 bases between them. The CDR3 protein is CASSVGGSNSPLHF. The CDR3 coding sequence is TGTGCCAGCAGCGTCGGCGGTTCTAATTCACCCCTCCACTTT.

Only one count was recorded for this clone. The chain joins TRBV11-2 to TRBJ2-7; TRBD2 matches at 13 bases. Germline V gene sequence: CDR1 SGHAT, CDR2 FQNNGV. V was pared by 4 bases and J by 3 bases, with 3 bases of the junction left unmatched. The CDR3 length is 15 residues. The DNA of the CDR3 is TGTGCCAGCAGCTCCGGGACTAGCGGGATCTACGAGCAGTACTTC. This sequence encodes CASSSGTSGIYEQYF.

This clone was observed a single time. The CDR3 DNA sequence: TGTGCCATCAGCCCTATGGGCTATGAGCAGTTCTTC. Translated, it gives CAISPMGYEQFF. The chain employs TRBV10-3 and TRBJ2-1; D unclear. Trimming shortened V by 6 bases and J by 8 bases, and 11 bases separated the two germline ends. Germline lookup yields CDR1 ENHRY and CDR2 SYGVKD. The CDR3 has 12 amino acids.

This clone has just a few counts. This rearrangement joins TRBV7-2 to TRBJ1-2; D perhaps matches TRBD1 (5 bases). V gave up 0 bases and J gave up 2 bases, with 10 bases separating them. The CDR3 consists of 15 residues. Germline CDR1 SGHTA, CDR2 FQGNSA. This chain's CDR3 is CASSLARRGNYGYTF. The CDR3 region has the DNA TGTGCCAGCAGCTTAGCTCGGAGGGGAAACTATGGCTACACCTTC.

J is TRBJ2-3 and V is TRBV9; D remains ambiguous. Germline V gives CDR1 SGDLS, CDR2 YYNGEE. Trimming removed 0 bases from V and 1 base from J, with 6 bases in between. The CDR3 length is 14 residues. CDR3 DNA sequence: TGTGCCAGCAGCGTAGAAATAGGCACAGATACGCAGTATTTT. Translating it yields CASSVEIGTDTQYF.

The chain is built from TRBV4-2 and TRBJ1-4, with D possibly matching TRBD1 (6 bases). Trimming pared 0 bases from V and 6 bases from J, leaving 14 bases between. The CDR3 is 16 amino acids. The germline CDR1 and CDR2 sequences are LGHNA and YNFKEQ. In DNA, the CDR3 is TGTGCCAGCAGCCAAGATCATAGGCCAGGGGATGAAAAACTGTTTTTT. It yields the protein CASSQDHRPGDEKLFF.

This clone was counted a single time. The chain couples TRBV4-3 to TRBJ2-2; the match to TRBD1 covers 8 bases. Germline V gene lookup returns CDR1 LGHNA and CDR2 YSLEER. V lost 1 base, J lost 4 bases, and 5 bases stayed unmatched. The CDR3 has 16 residues. CDR3 nucleotides: TGCGCCAGCAGCCAAGCCGGGACAGGCGTCACCGGGGAGCTGTTTTTT. Translated, it gives CASSQAGTGVTGELFF.

This clone was detected only once. The chain carries TRBV4-1 and TRBJ2-2; TRBD2 agrees at 10 bases. The CDR3 has 19 amino acids. Trimming took 1 base from V and 2 from J; bases not matched to a gene: 10. From germline, CDR1 is MGHRA and CDR2 YSYEKL. CDR3 region: CASSQVDVAGGLNTGELFF. As DNA, the CDR3 is TGCGCCAGCAGCCAAGTTGATGTAGCGGGGGGATTAAACACCGGGGAGCTGTTTTTT.

This clone was observed a single time. The CDR3 DNA reads as TGTGCCAGTAGTCTCAAGGGGGCAGGTGGCAATCAGCCCCAGCATTTT. This translates into CASSLKGAGGNQPQHF. The chain combines TRBV19 with TRBJ1-5; 7 positions agree with TRBD1. V was pared by 5 bases and J by 2 bases, with 9 bases of the junction left unmatched. CDR1 and CDR2 (germline): LNHDA, SQIVND (reference sequence). The CDR3 runs 16 residues.